This section outlines one TCR beta chain sequence together with its context. The antigen remains unidentified. V was shortened by 2 bases and J by 0 bases, with 7 bases between the two germline ends. The CDR3 loop spans 14 amino acids. Per germline, CDR1 SEHNR and CDR2 FQNEAQ (reference sequence). This sample stems from a study of vaccination and CD4 T cells after COVID-19. Study-level background: The post-vaccine samples came a median approximately 73 days after dose two (range 14 to 241).

The Oncomine TCR Beta short-read assay sequenced DNA from cultured CD4+ T cells. MiXCR, run by TCRdb on the PCR reads, gives a single entry per CDR3 protein. This sample has under 20,000 distinct CDR3 sequences; 44% occur once, and the top ten carry approximately 26%. Documented treatment: roughly nine-day PBMC culture with coronavirus spike peptide pools or control peptides (ViraFEST assay). This rearrangement joins TRBV7-9 to TRBJ2-5; D call uncertain. The TCR sequence derives from a human donor who had recovered from COVID-19. Here the sequenced sample was CD4+ T cells from blood, cultured in vitro, taken before SARS-CoV-2 vaccination. This chain's CDR3 is CASSLSVYQETQYF. In DNA, the CDR3 is TGTGCCAGCAGCTTATCTGTGTACCAAGAGACCCAGTACTTC. The variable domain in full, with the rest retrieved from reference TRBV7-9 and TRBJ2-5, is DTGVSQNPRHKITKRGQNVTFRCDPISEHNRLYWYRQTLGQGPEFLTYFQNEAQLEKSRLLSDRFSAERPKGSFSTLEIQRTEQGDSAMYLCASSLSVYQETQYFGPGTRLLVL.